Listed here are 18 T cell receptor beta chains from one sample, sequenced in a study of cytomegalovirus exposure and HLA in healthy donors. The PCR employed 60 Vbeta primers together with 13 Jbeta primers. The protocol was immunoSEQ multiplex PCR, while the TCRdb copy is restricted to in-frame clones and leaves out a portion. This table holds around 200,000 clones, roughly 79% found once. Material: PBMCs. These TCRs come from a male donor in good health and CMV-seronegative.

CDR3 loop: CASSPETGRGQSPLHF. In nucleotides, the CDR3 is TGCGCCAGCAGCCCCGAGACAGGGCGAGGGCAATCACCCCTCCACTTT. The gene calls are TRBV5-1 and TRBJ1-6, with 7 bases that match TRBD1. Germline V gives CDR1 SGHRS, CDR2 YFSETQ. J gave up 10 bases and V 4 bases, and 14 bases lay outside the gene matches. The CDR3 length is 16 residues.

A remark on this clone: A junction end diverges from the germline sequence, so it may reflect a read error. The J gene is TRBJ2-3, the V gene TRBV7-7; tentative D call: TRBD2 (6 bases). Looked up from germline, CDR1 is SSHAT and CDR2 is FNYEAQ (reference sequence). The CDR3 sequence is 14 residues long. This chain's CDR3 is CASSRGSSADTQYF. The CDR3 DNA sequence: TGTGCTAGCAGCCGGGGGAGCTCCGCAGATACGCAGTATTTT.

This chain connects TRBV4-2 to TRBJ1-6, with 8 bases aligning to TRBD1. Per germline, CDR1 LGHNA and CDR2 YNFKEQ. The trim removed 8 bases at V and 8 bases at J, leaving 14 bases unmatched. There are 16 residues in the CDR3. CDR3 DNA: TGTGCCAGCTGCCGGAGTGGACAGGGATCGGATTCACCCCTCCACTTT. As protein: CASCRSGQGSDSPLHF.

CDR3 in amino acids: CASSSQGAQGQPQHF. CDR3 coding DNA: TGTGCCAGCAGCTCCCAGGGGGCGCAGGGTCAGCCCCAGCATTTT. The chain combines TRBV7-6 with TRBJ1-5, with TRBD1 identical over 8 bases. Germline V gene data show CDR1 as SGHVS and CDR2 as FNYEAQ. The trim removed 4 bases at V and 6 bases at J, leaving 8 bases unmatched. This CDR3 comprises 15 residues.

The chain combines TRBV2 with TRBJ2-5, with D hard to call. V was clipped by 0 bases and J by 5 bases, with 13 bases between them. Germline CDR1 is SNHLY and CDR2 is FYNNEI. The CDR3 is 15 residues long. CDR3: CASSEALGSRETQYF. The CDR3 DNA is TGTGCCAGCAGTGAAGCGCTCGGCTCTAGGGAGACCCAGTACTTC.

CDR3 region: CASGDAGDGYTF. The CDR3 DNA reads as TGTGCCAGCGGGGATGCGGGAGACGGCTACACCTTC. The chain uses TRBV28 and TRBJ1-2, with D uncertain. Trimming left V 8 bases short and J 8 bases short, with 15 bases between. The V gene's germline CDR1 is MDHEN and CDR2 SYDVKM. The CDR3 totals 12 residues.

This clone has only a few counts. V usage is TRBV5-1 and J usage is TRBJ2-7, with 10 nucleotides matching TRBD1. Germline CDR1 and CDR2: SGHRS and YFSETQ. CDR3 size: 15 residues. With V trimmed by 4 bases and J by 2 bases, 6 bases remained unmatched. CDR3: CASSTGTGVTYEQYF. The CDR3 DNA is TGCGCCAGCAGCACAGGGACAGGGGTAACCTACGAGCAGTACTTC.

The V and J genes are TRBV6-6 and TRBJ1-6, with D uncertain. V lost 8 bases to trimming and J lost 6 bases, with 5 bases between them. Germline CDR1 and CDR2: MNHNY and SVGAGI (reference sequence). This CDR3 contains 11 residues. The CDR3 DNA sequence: TGTGCCAGCGGCCCTAATTCACCCCTCCACTTT. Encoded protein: CASGPNSPLHF.

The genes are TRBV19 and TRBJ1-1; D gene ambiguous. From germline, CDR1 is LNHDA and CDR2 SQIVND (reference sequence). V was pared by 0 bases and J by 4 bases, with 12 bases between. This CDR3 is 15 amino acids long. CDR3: CASSIDRSGPTEAFF. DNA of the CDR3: TGTGCCAGTAGTATAGATCGGTCAGGCCCCACTGAAGCTTTCTTT. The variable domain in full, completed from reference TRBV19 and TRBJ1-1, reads DGGITQSPKYLFRKEGQNVTLSCEQNLNHDAMYWYRQDPGQGLRLIYYSQIVNDFQKGDIAEGYSVSREKKESFPLTVTSAQKNPTAFYLCASSIDRSGPTEAFFGQGTRLTVV.

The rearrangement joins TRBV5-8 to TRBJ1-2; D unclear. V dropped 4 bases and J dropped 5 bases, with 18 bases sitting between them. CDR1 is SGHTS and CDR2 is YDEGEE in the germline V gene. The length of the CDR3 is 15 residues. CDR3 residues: CASSPGDGFLYGYTF. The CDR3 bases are TGTGCCAGCAGCCCTGGAGACGGGTTTCTATATGGCTACACCTTC.

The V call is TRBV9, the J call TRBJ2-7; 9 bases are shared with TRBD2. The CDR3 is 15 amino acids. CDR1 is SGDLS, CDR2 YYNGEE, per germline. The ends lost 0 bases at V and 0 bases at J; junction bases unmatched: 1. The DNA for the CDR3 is TGTGCCAGCAGCGTAGCTAGCGGGAACTCCTACGAGCAGTACTTC. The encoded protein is CASSVASGNSYEQYF.

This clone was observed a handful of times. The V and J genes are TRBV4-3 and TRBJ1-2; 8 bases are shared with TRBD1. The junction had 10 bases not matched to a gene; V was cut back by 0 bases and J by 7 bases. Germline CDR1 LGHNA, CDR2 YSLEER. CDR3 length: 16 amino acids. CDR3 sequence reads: CASSQEQGVRLGGYTF. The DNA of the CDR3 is TGCGCCAGCAGCCAAGAACAGGGGGTGCGGTTGGGTGGCTACACCTTC.

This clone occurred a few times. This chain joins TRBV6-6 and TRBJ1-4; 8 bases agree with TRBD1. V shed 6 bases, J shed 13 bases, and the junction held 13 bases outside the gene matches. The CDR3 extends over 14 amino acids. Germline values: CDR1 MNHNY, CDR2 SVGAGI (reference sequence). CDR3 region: CASSLDRVGSGLFF. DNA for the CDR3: TGTGCCAGCAGCCTGGACAGGGTCGGGTCGGGACTGTTTTTT.

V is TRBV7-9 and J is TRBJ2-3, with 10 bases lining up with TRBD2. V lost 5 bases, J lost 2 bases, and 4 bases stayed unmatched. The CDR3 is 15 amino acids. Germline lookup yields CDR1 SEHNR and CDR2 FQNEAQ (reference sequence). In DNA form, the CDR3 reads TGTGCCAGCAGCCCTAGCGGGGGAGCCACAGATACGCAGTATTTT. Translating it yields CASSPSGGATDTQYF.

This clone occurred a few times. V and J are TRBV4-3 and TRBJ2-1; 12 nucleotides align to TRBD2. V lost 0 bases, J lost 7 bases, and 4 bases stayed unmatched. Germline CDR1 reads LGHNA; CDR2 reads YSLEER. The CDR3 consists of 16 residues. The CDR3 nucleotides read TGCGCCAGCAGCCAAGAACTAGCGGGGGGTATTAATGAGCAGTTCTTC. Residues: CASSQELAGGINEQFF.

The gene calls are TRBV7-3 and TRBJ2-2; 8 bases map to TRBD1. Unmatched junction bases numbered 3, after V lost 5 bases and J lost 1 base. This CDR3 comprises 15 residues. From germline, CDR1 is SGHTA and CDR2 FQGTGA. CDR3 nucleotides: TGTGCCAGCAGCCCGGACAGGGTGAACACCGGGGAGCTGTTTTTT. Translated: CASSPDRVNTGELFF. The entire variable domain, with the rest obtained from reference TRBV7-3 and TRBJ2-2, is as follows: GAGVSQTPSNKVTEKGKYVELRCDPISGHTALYWYRQSLGQGPEFLIYFQGTGAADDSGLPNDRFFAVRPEGSVSTLKIQRTERGDSAVYLCASSPDRVNTGELFFGEGSRLTVL.

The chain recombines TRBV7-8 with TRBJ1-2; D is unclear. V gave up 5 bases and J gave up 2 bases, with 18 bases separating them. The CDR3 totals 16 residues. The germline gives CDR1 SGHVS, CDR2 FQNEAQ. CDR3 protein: CASSPTRGVANYGYTF. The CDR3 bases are TGTGCCAGCAGCCCTACCCGCGGGGTAGCCAACTATGGCTACACCTTC.

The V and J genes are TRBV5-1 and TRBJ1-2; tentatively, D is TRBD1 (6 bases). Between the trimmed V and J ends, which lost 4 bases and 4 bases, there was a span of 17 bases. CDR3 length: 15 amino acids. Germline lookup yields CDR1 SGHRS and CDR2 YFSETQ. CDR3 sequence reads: CASSQSNRVIYGYTF. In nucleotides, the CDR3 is TGCGCCAGCAGCCAGTCAAACAGGGTGATCTATGGCTACACCTTC.